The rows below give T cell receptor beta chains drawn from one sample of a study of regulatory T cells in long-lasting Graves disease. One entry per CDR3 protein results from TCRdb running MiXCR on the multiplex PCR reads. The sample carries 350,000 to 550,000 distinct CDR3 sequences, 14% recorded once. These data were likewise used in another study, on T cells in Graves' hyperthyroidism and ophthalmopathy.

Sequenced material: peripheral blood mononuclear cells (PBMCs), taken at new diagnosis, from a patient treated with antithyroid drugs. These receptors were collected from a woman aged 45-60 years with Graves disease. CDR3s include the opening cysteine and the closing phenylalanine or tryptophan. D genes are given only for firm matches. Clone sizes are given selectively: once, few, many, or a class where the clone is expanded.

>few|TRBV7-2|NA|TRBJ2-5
CASRLGPVGTQYF
TGTGCCAGCAGACTGGGCCCCGTCGGGACCCAGTACTTC
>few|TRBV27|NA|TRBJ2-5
CASSRGRTPSGQETQYF
TGTGCCAGCAGTCGAGGGAGGACCCCATCCGGCCAAGAGACCCAGTACTTC
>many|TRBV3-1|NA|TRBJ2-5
CASSQGATGSETQYF
TGTGCCAGCAGCCAAGGAGCAACAGGGTCAGAGACCCAGTACTTC
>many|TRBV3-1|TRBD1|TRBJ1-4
CASSHRGGYEKLFF
TGTGCCAGCAGCCACAGGGGGGGATATGAAAAACTGTTTTTT
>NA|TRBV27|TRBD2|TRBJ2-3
CASSLASGSSDTQYF
TGTGCCAGCAGTTTAGCTAGCGGGAGCTCAGATACGCAGTATTTT
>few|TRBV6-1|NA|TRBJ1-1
CASCPHTWGNNEAFF
TGTGCCAGCTGCCCTCATACCTGGGGAAATAATGAAGCTTTCTTT
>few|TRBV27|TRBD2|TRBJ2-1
CASTRGGQAGYSFYNEQFF
TGTGCCAGCACCCGGGGGGGGCAAGCGGGATACTCTTTCTACAATGAGCAGTTCTTC
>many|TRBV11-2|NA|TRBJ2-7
CASSLPGVYEQYF
TGTGCCAGCAGCTTGCCAGGGGTATACGAGCAGTACTTC
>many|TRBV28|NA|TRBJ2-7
CASSLSSHYEQYF
TGTGCCAGCAGTTTATCCAGCCACTACGAGCAGTACTTC
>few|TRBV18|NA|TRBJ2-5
CASSQGYEETQYF
TGTGCCAGCTCACAGGGGTATGAAGAGACCCAGTACTTC
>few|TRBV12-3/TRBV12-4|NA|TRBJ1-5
CASSLRAGVSNQPQHF
TGTGCCAGCAGTTTAAGAGCAGGGGTTAGCAATCAGCCCCAGCATTTT
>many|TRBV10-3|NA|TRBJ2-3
CAIRYRTRTDTQYF
TGTGCCATCAGATACAGGACGCGCACAGATACGCAGTATTTT
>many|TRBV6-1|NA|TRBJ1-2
CASSEAINYGYTF
TGTGCCAGCAGTGAAGCGATTAACTATGGCTACACCTTC
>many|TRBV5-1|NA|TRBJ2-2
CASTPEIPGTGELFF
TGCGCCAGCACTCCTGAGATCCCGGGCACCGGGGAGCTGTTTTTT
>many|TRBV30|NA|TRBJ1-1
CAWSVRWGPNTEAFF
TGTGCCTGGAGTGTACGGTGGGGCCCTAACACTGAAGCTTTCTTT
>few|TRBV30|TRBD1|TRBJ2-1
CAWSVRYGDSSYNEQFF
TGTGCCTGGAGTGTACGCTACGGGGACAGCTCCTACAATGAGCAGTTCTTC
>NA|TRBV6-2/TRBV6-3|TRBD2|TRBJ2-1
CASSYMAGGDNEQFF
TGTGCCAGCAGTTACATGGCGGGAGGTGACAATGAGCAGTTCTTC
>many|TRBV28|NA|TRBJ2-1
CASTAGLPYNEQFF
TGTGCCAGCACTGCGGGACTGCCCTACAATGAGCAGTTCTTC
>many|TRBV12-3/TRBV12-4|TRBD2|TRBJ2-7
CASGTGTSDRPYEQYF
TGTGCCAGCGGTACCGGGACTAGCGATCGACCCTACGAGCAGTACTTC
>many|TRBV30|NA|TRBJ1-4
CAWSGGQYDEKLFF
TGTGCCTGGAGTGGAGGACAGTACGATGAAAAACTGTTTTTT
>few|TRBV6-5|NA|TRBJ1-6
CASSYSARRSLGNSPLHF
TGTGCCAGCAGTTACTCCGCCAGGCGGTCTTTGGGTAATTCACCCCTCCACTTT
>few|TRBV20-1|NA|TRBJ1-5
CSATKRGGTSNQPQHF
TGCAGTGCTACCAAGAGAGGGGGAACGAGCAATCAGCCCCAGCATTTT
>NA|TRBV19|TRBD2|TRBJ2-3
CASSITSDRTDTQYF
TGTGCCAGTAGTATCACTAGCGACCGCACAGATACGCAGTATTTT
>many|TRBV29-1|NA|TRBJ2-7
CSVTGGNYEQYF
TGCAGCGTGACAGGCGGAAACTACGAGCAGTACTTC